The following is a T cell receptor beta chain sequence with its context. This specimen comes from a study of blood T cell repertoires in COVID-19. The overall study: Collection of acute and convalescent COVID-19 samples took place in the United States, Italy and Spain. Sources were T cells, B-cell-depleted T cells, or PBMCs; the material itself was cDNA or gDNA.

This CDR3 is 16 amino acids long. J was trimmed by 3 bases and V by 0 bases; bases with no gene match: 7. The V gene's germline CDR1 is SGDLS and CDR2 YYNGEE. Original data processing: Reference gene primer amplification in the assay estimated nucleated cell counts. TCRdb's table, derived via immunoSEQ multiplex PCR, lists solely in-frame clones and lacks some. Clonal size and the V and J genes are those of that table, whereas D and trimming came from the DNA. The sample has some 50,000 clones; approximately 78% are singletons. The clonotype was recovered from a woman older than 75 with acute or convalescent COVID-19. What was sequenced was peripheral blood. V usage is TRBV9 and J usage is TRBJ2-3; 7 nucleotides align to TRBD1. Here the CDR3 reads CASSVEPGGRTDTQYF. The CDR3 DNA reads TGTGCCAGCAGCGTAGAGCCAGGGGGTAGGACAGATACGCAGTATTTT.